Sequencing of this T cell receptor beta chain was carried out in a study of T cell responses to AZD1222 COVID-19 vaccine (dated by TCRdb to the early 2020s). General notes on the study: TCR sequencing was performed for fewer than 250 trial participants, of whom around 200 were given two doses of AZD1222 and roughly 25 were given two doses of MenACWY control vaccine. Trial participants were enrolled by age into 18-55, 56-69 and 70-plus year subgroups, with about 150, 28 and 57 TCR-sequenced participants respectively.

What the research found in general, with its limitations: Reportedly, close to half of the unique spike-specific TCRs recognized epitopes lying outside the regions that are mutated in the B.1.351 and B.1.1.7 variants. The 56-69-year group was small, and its depth increase did not reach significance, likely because of low power. A significant rise in spike-specific TCR breadth and depth was observed after two AZD1222 doses relative to day 0 and relative to MenACWY recipients. Participants were mostly white British, with more females than males. The authors suggested clonal diversity may have been underestimated. Because no day 14 peak-response samples were available, the repertoires could be characterized only after the peak T cell response. CD4 TCRs associated with the vaccine covered the entire spike protein, and the dominant responses were in regions 160-218 and 743-854. Conclusions about previously exposed vaccinees are limited, since just 5 to 7 AZD1222 recipients were seropositive for SARS-CoV-2 at baseline.

Reading the germline V gene gives CDR1 SGHTA and CDR2 FQGNSA. The V end loses 3 bases and the J end loses 4 bases, and a stretch of 14 bases separates them. The CDR3 spans 15 residues, from the cysteine through the phenylalanine. The only DNA kept is the CDR3, 45 bases in frame from the first base. The time point label on this specimen signifies: about 28 days (+/-7) after the second vaccine dose. AZD1222 recipients with second doses at about 4 weeks or about 12 weeks were pooled, because spike-specific TCR depth and breadth did not differ between schedules. Samples from vaccinated people were obtained from the UK trials COV001 and COV002, which included a single-blind randomized controlled phase 2/3 trial of AZD1222 (ChAdOx1 nCoV-19) in healthy adults. For TCRbeta chain sequencing, PBMC samples from trial participants were taken at day 0 and at day 28 after the second dose. The CDR3 regions of human TCRbeta chains were analyzed by immunosequencing. The study's processing was this. Repertoire TCRs were checked for matches against a reference library of SARS-CoV-2-specific TCRs that had been generated using the MIRA antigen-specificity platform. Breadth meant the fraction of unique TCRs that were SARS-CoV-2-associated, whereas depth meant the fraction of total T cells that were SARS-CoV-2-associated. Using the MIRA data, every spike-specific TCR was mapped to the spike region that the TCR reacted to and assigned to either a CD4 or a CD8 class. Log10-transformed breadth and depth values were compared by one-way ANOVA with Sidak's multiple comparisons tests. This immuneACCESS table, as held by TCRdb, lists in-frame sequences with V and J called but not all clones. Of the missing ones, under half trace to an unresolved V gene in checked studies; the others have no known cause. V and J calls and clone size are copied from that table; D and trimming were computed from the DNA. This sample holds under 60,000 clones; around 91% were observed only once. Approximately 5.3% of the sample goes to the ten largest clones.

Concerning this clone: It lacks a known antigen. Base qualities are missing; no much larger clone stands one base away.

The receptor's source is an adult who received the AZD1222 COVID-19 vaccine. The sequence is built from TRBV7-2 and TRBJ2-3, with the identity of the D gene unclear. The starting material was peripheral blood, obtained 28 days after the second AZD1222 dose. The DNA sequence reads TGTGCCAGCAGCTTGTTGGGTCGGAGCCCAGATACGCAGTATTTT. The resulting protein is CASSLLGRSPDTQYF. With the portions outside the CDR3 filled from the reference TRBV7-2 and TRBJ2-3 genes, the complete variable region becomes GAGVSQSPSNKVTEKGKDVELRCDPISGHTALYWYRQSLGQGLEFLIYFQGNSAPDKSGLPSDRFSAERTGGSVSTLTIQRTQQEDSAVYLCASSLLGRSPDTQYFGPGTRLTVL.